This T cell receptor beta chain stems from a study of CD4 T cells in relation to SARS-CoV-2 and coronaviruses. Assay used: immunoSEQ multiplex PCR; TCRdb lists only in-frame clones, some missing. The top ten clones hold 1.3% to 1.5% of a sample with roughly 57,000 clones, around 86% of them seen once. V shed 5 bases and J shed 8 bases, with 16 bases lying between them. The CDR3 spans 14 residues. CDR1 SEHNR and CDR2 FQNEAQ come from the germline V gene (reference sequence). CD4+ T cells from unexposed donors were obtained before the COVID-19 pandemic (2011-2018). The sequenced material came from memory CD4+ T cells from PBMCs. The origin of this receptor is a human donor in good health. The chain carries TRBV7-9 and TRBJ2-1, with D tentatively TRBD1 (6 bases). CDR3 amino acids: CASSLEWGQDEQFF. CDR3 sequence (DNA): TGTGCCAGCAGCCTCGAGTGGGGGCAGGATGAGCAGTTCTTC.